The clone carrying this T cell receptor (beta chain) was observed once. Its antigen is currently unknown. Germline CDR1 SGHDT, CDR2 YYEEEE. The CDR3 is 16 residues long. With V trimmed by 4 bases and J by 0 bases, 9 bases remained unmatched. TCRdb's copy holds only in-frame clones and misses some; the assay was immunoSEQ multiplex PCR. The sample shows 60,000 or so clones, approximately 81% of them seen only once. This entry belongs to a study of a mutant IDH1 vaccine in newly diagnosed glioma. Study overall: Vaccines were first given 4-6 weeks after radiotherapy alone, or with temozolomide cycles.

Noted time point: week 35, safety follow-up. In the vaccine, a single dose held 300 ug of the mutant IDH1 20-mer peptide, along with topical imiquimod. The donors' diagnosis was new WHO grade 3 or 4 astrocytoma that was IDH1-mutant and ATRX-lost. The starting material was PBMCs, obtained from a glioma patient whose treatment included an IDH1 peptide vaccine. The J gene is TRBJ1-1, the V gene TRBV5-6; 7 nucleotides align to TRBD1. The sequence came from a man aged 25 to 40 with glioma. The CDR3 DNA reads TGTGCCAGCAGCCTGGGACAGACTTTTATGAACACTGAAGCTTTCTTT. The encoded protein is CASSLGQTFMNTEAFF.